This TCR beta chain appears in the sequencing data of a study of cytomegalovirus exposure and HLA in healthy donors. Study observations and caveats: In the roughly 120 validation repertoires, a later analysis found that first-cohort TCR clusters tended to co-occur.

On this clone itself: Antigen unknown.

Generated by immunoSEQ multiplex PCR, the TCRdb table keeps only in-frame clones and is missing some. The sample carries around 300,000 clones, over 75% recorded once. The source material was PBMCs. The clonotype comes from a man aged 25 to 45 in good health and CMV-seronegative.

CDR3 bases: TGTGCCAGCAGCTTGAACAGAGAAGGCTACACCTTC. It yields the protein CASSLNREGYTF. J is TRBJ1-2 and V is TRBV5-6; D is uncertain. The germline V and J ends were trimmed by 1 base and 8 bases, with 9 bases remaining between them. This CDR3 is 12 amino acids long. CDR1 and CDR2 from the germline V gene are SGHDT and YYEEEE. Based on the CDR3 plus reference TRBV5-6 and TRBJ1-2, the full variable domain is DAGVTQSPTHLIKTRGQQVTLRCSPKSGHDTVSWYQQALGQGPQFIFQYYEEEERQRGNFPDRFSGHQFPNYSSELNVNALLLGDSALYLCASSLNREGYTFGSGTRLTVV.